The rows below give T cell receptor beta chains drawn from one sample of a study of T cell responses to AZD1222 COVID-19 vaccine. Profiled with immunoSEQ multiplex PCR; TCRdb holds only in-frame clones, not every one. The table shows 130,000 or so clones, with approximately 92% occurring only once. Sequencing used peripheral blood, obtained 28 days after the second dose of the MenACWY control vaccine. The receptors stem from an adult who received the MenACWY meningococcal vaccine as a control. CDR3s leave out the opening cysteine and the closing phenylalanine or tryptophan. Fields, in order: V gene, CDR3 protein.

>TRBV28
ASSFLGQANTGELF
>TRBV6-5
ASGYGREGTDTQY
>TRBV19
ASSWISYGYT
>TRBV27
ASSSQQGATYNEQF
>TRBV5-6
ASSLWGRNTIY
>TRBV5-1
ASSPGLSDTIY
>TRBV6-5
ASRLGGGLGSQH
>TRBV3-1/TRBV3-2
ASSQGTGNTEAF
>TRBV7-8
ASSYSPDRGFRDGYT
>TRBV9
ASSRDGRETQY
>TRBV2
ASSTGTVNTGELF
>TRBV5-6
ASSNSGSSYNEQF
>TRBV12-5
ASGSRSNTEAF
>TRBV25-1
ASSEAGGVYNEQF
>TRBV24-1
ATSDPRPTSGGDEQF
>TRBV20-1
SARDYEQY
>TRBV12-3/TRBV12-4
ASIVSGGPAVY
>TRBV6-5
ATKWGQTNTGELF
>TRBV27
ASRVAGGRSEQF
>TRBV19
ASRTTGVAYEQY
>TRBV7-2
ASSLVGSSYNEQF
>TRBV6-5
ASKQGAGGELF
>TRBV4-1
ASSQTTGIDEQY
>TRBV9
ASSVRGDLTSGRGTGELF
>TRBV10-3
AISESGDSSTDTQY
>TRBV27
ASSLSGAGNIYIQY
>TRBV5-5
ASSLLRDTSVGYT